This T cell receptor (beta chain) was documented in a study of OX40 agonist ivuxolimab in advanced cancers. Study in general: Patients were treated with ivuxolimab, an agonistic anti-OX40 (CD134) antibody.

The protocol was immunoSEQ multiplex PCR, while the TCRdb copy is restricted to in-frame clones and leaves out a portion. The table shows fewer than 85,000 clones, with 70% to 90% occurring only once. General observations from the study: On average, CD8+ T cells had more expanded clones than CD4+. Both CD4+ and CD8+ T cell populations in blood had undergone clonal expansion by week 6 at 0.1 to 3.0 mg/kg.

As regards this clone: Its specificity is not known.

The receptor was isolated from an adult with an advanced solid tumor such as melanoma, head and neck, liver or kidney cancer. Specimen: CD4+ or CD8+ T cells sorted from blood, collected in a trial of the OX40 agonist ivuxolimab.

The CDR3 is CAWKRGTSSYNEQFF. As DNA, the CDR3 is TGTGCCTGGAAGAGGGGGACGAGCTCCTACAATGAGCAGTTCTTC. This chain connects TRBV30 to TRBJ2-1; D is possibly TRBD1 (6 bases). From germline, CDR1 is GTSNPN and CDR2 SVGIG (reference sequence). CDR3 size: 15 residues. Trimming shortened V by 4 bases and J by 0 bases, and 13 bases separated the two germline ends.